A single sample is the source of the 22 T cell receptor beta chains below, sequenced in a study of regulatory T cells in long-lasting Graves disease. Time point here: persistent/refractory GD, antithyroid drugs over 5 years with positive TRAb. From PBMCs, RNA was extracted and then used to make the TCR library. Arm-PCR of CDR3 regions and iRepertoire HTBI primers were the basis on which TCR beta libraries were built. Using its own MiXCR run on the multiplex PCR reads, TCRdb lists one record per CDR3 protein. This sample has around 400,000 distinct CDR3 sequences, with about 21% found just once. Source: peripheral blood mononuclear cells (PBMCs), taken when the disease was refractory, from a patient treated with antithyroid drugs. Every receptor here comes from a female donor with Graves disease.

The chain links TRBV5-1 to TRBJ1-2, with a possible D match to TRBD1 (5 bases). Germline CDR1 is SGHRS and CDR2 is YFSETQ. The V end lost 0 bases, the J end lost 2 bases, and 14 bases lay between the germline ends. The CDR3 consists of 16 residues. CDR3: CASSLAGTGLNYGYTF. The CDR3 DNA follows: TGCGCCAGCAGCTTGGCTGGGACCGGATTGAACTATGGCTACACCTTC.

Ten or more counts support this clonotype. V usage is TRBV12-3 or TRBV12-4 and J usage is TRBJ2-7; the D gene is possibly TRBD2 (6 bases). This CDR3 has 17 residues. V lost 3 bases to trimming and J lost 3 bases, with 21 bases between them. CDR3 sequence (DNA): TGTGCCAGCAGTTTTAAGGGCAGCCTTTCTAGCGACTACGAGCAGTACTTC. Translating it yields CASSFKGSLSSDYEQYF.

A few counts support this clonotype. This sequence joins TRBV3-1 and TRBJ1-3; 7 nucleotides align to TRBD1. The germline CDR1 and CDR2 sequences are LGHDT and YNNKEL (reference sequence). The CDR3 runs to 15 residues. The V segment lost 1 base and the J segment 3 bases; nucleotides outside the gene matches: 3. CDR3 protein: CASSQAYRGGNTIYF. The CDR3 DNA follows: TGTGCCAGCAGCCAAGCCTACAGGGGTGGAAACACCATATATTTT.

This clonotype was observed a few times. The chain combines TRBV10-3 with TRBJ2-5; D possibly corresponds to TRBD1 (6 bases). The V end lost 2 bases, the J end lost 5 bases, and 15 bases lay between the germline ends. CDR3 length: 15 residues. Germline V gives CDR1 ENHRY, CDR2 SYGVKD. CDR3 coding DNA: TGTGCCATCAGTGAGCTACAGGGCGCAGGGGAGACCCAGTACTTC. Translating gives CAISELQGAGETQYF.

This clonotype was seen more than once but under ten times. The chain employs TRBV20-1 and TRBJ2-7, with D uncertain. V gave up 3 bases and J gave up 4 bases, with 16 bases separating them. Germline CDR1 reads DFQATT; CDR2 reads SNEGSKA (reference sequence). This CDR3 is built from 14 residues. The CDR3, as DNA: TGCAGTGCTAGTGGGTGGGAAGACCAGTACGAGCAGTACTTC. It yields the protein CSASGWEDQYEQYF.

The CDR3 region is CASSLEADTDTQYF. For the CDR3, the DNA is TGCGCCAGCAGCTTGGAGGCGGACACAGATACGCAGTATTTT. The J gene is TRBJ2-3, the V gene TRBV5-1; D not resolved. Trimming removed 0 bases from V and 2 bases from J, with 7 bases in between. Germline V gene data show CDR1 as SGHRS and CDR2 as YFSETQ. The CDR3 has 14 amino acids.

In this sample, this clonotype turned up many times. Germline is not matched at one junction end, which may reflect a read error. The V gene is TRBV11-2, the J gene TRBJ2-5; TRBD1 might be the D (5 bases). There are 17 residues in the CDR3. Germline CDR1 is SGHAT and CDR2 is FQNNGV. The CDR3, as DNA: TGTGCCAGCACCTTAATGCACCGAGACAGCGTTCAAGAGACCCAGTACTTC. Translation: CASTLMHRDSVQETQYF.

This clonotype was seen a few times. The chain has TRBV27 and TRBJ2-7, with 9 bases lining up with TRBD1. The length of the CDR3 is 16 residues. Trimming removed 5 bases from V and 3 bases from J; junction bases left unmatched: 11. The germline CDR1 and CDR2 sequences are MNHEY and SMNVEV (reference sequence). CDR3 bases: TGTGCCAGCAGTGGCCGGACAGGGGCGCCGATCTACGAGCAGTACTTC. Residues: CASSGRTGAPIYEQYF.

The chain links TRBV2 to TRBJ1-6, with TRBD1 matching over 7 bases. This CDR3 is 15 amino acids long. Germline CDR1 and CDR2: SNHLY and FYNNEI. With V trimmed by 6 bases and J by 9 bases, 11 bases remained unmatched. The CDR3 reads CASSETGSKGSPLHF. The CDR3 DNA reads as TGTGCCAGCAGCGAGACAGGGTCGAAGGGTTCACCCCTCCACTTT.

The J gene is TRBJ2-1, the V gene TRBV28, with 9 bases lining up with TRBD2. The CDR3 is 16 residues long. The germline V gene encodes CDR1 MDHEN and CDR2 SYDVKM. V was clipped by 7 bases and J by 3 bases; unmatched bases: 10. CDR3 region: CASTSPVAGDYNEQFF. The CDR3 DNA reads as TGTGCCAGCACATCACCTGTAGCGGGGGACTACAATGAGCAGTTCTTC.

This clonotype has ten or more counts. A read error may produce the germline difference seen at one junction end. V gene TRBV5-1 combines with J gene TRBJ1-6; TRBD1 matches at 10 bases. The CDR3 loop spans 14 amino acids. Germline V gives CDR1 SGHRS, CDR2 YFSETQ. CDR3 residues: CASSPGQGNSPLHF. CDR3 sequence (DNA): TGTGCCAGCAGCCCGGGACAGGGGAATTCACCCCTCCACTTT.

This sequence joins TRBV7-3 and TRBJ2-2, with 14 bases fitting TRBD2. Per the germline V gene, CDR1 is SGHTA and CDR2 is FQGTGA. The length of the CDR3 is 18 residues. V lost 5 bases to trimming and J lost 5 bases; unmatched junction nucleotides: 10. The CDR3 coding sequence is TGTGCCAGCAGCCCCCAAGGACTAGCGGGAGGAAGGACCGGGGAGCTGTTTTTT. This translates into CASSPQGLAGGRTGELFF.

The chain links TRBV6-9 to TRBJ2-1, with TRBD2 matching 8 bases. This CDR3 is 15 amino acids long. Trimming removed 4 bases from V and 6 bases from J; junction bases left unmatched: 8. CDR1 is MNHGY, CDR2 SVAAGI, per germline. As DNA, the CDR3 is TGTGCCAGCAGTTTTAGTAGCGGGACGGGCAATGAGCAGTTCTTC. This sequence encodes CASSFSSGTGNEQFF.

This clonotype was seen a handful of times. V usage is TRBV5-1 and J usage is TRBJ2-5; a possible D gene is TRBD2 (6 bases). There are 15 residues in the CDR3. Trimming removed 0 bases from V and 3 bases from J, with 12 bases in between. CDR1 SGHRS and CDR2 YFSETQ come from the germline V gene. CDR3 nucleotide sequence: TGCGCCAGCAGCTTGGGCCTAGCGTTGAAAGAGACCCAGTACTTC. This translates into CASSLGLALKETQYF.

This clonotype was recorded many times. The chain recombines TRBV28 with TRBJ1-1, with D perhaps TRBD1 (5 bases). The germline V gene encodes CDR1 MDHEN and CDR2 SYDVKM. The CDR3 has 15 amino acids. Trimming left V 5 bases short and J 2 bases short, with 15 bases between. CDR3 in DNA: TGTGCCAGCAGTAGGGGTTCATGGCTCAACACTGAAGCTTTCTTT. Its translation: CASSRGSWLNTEAFF.

A few counts support this clonotype. The chain joins TRBV20-1 to TRBJ2-7, with TRBD1 matching 9 bases. V lost 3 bases and J lost 6; bases outside the gene matches: 9. Germline V gene data show CDR1 as DFQATT and CDR2 as SNEGSKA (reference sequence). This CDR3 has 14 residues. Here the CDR3 DNA reads TGCAGTGCTAGTCGATGGACAGGGGAACGCGAGCAGTACTTC. This gives the protein CSASRWTGEREQYF.

V usage is TRBV4-2 and J usage is TRBJ1-2; no firm D call. The germline V gene encodes CDR1 LGHNA and CDR2 YNFKEQ. The CDR3 runs 12 residues. V lost 4 bases, J lost 6 bases, and 9 bases lay in between. CDR3 bases: TGTGCCAGCAGCCCGGACGCGGATGGCTACACCTTC. As protein: CASSPDADGYTF.

This sequence joins TRBV5-1 and TRBJ1-2; no definite D call. The germline gives CDR1 SGHRS, CDR2 YFSETQ. This CDR3 region has 14 residues. V dropped 1 base and J dropped 5 bases, with 12 bases sitting between them. CDR3 DNA sequence: TGCGCCAGCAGCTTGCGAGCCTCGAAGTATGGCTACACCTTC. It is translated as CASSLRASKYGYTF. The full variable domain, its missing parts supplied by reference TRBV5-1 and TRBJ1-2, is KAGVTQTPRYLIKTRGQQVTLSCSPISGHRSVSWYQQTPGQGLQFLFEYFSETQRNKGNFPGRFSGRQFSNSRSEMNVSTLELGDSALYLCASSLRASKYGYTFGSGTRLTVV.

This clonotype was picked up many times. V gene TRBV15 combines with J gene TRBJ2-5; 7 nucleotides match TRBD2. V lost 6 bases and J lost 3; bases outside the gene matches: 4. CDR3 length: 13 amino acids. Germline loops: CDR1 LNHNV, CDR2 YYDKDF (reference sequence). The CDR3 protein is CATRVRGEETQYF. CDR3 nucleotides: TGTGCCACCAGGGTCCGGGGGGAAGAGACCCAGTACTTC.

This clonotype was seen repeatedly, ten times or more. V usage is TRBV30 and J usage is TRBJ1-1; D possibly corresponds to TRBD1 (5 bases). The germline gives CDR1 GTSNPN, CDR2 SVGIG (reference sequence). V was clipped by 3 bases and J by 1 base, with 15 bases between them. There are 15 residues in the CDR3. For the CDR3, the DNA is TGTGCCTGGAGCCCGTTTGGAGACAGGAACACTGAAGCTTTCTTT. This sequence encodes CAWSPFGDRNTEAFF.

The chain couples TRBV3-1 to TRBJ1-3; TRBD1 matches 9 bases. Germline V gene lookup returns CDR1 LGHDT and CDR2 YNNKEL (reference sequence). The V gene end was trimmed by 2 bases and the J gene end by 2 bases; junction bases not matched to a gene: 4. The CDR3 has 16 amino acids. The CDR3 here is CASSQSRQGAGNTIYF. In DNA, the CDR3 is TGTGCCAGCAGCCAAAGCCGACAGGGGGCTGGAAACACCATATATTTT.

This clonotype was recorded a few times. The V call is TRBV30, the J call TRBJ2-7, with D possibly being TRBD2 (6 bases). Germline V gene lookup returns CDR1 GTSNPN and CDR2 SVGIG (reference sequence). The CDR3 contains 13 residues. V lost 0 bases and J lost 4, with 10 bases in between. CDR3 DNA: TGTGCCTGGAGTGTCGGGGGAGTTTACGAGCAGTACTTC. Translation gives CAWSVGGVYEQYF.